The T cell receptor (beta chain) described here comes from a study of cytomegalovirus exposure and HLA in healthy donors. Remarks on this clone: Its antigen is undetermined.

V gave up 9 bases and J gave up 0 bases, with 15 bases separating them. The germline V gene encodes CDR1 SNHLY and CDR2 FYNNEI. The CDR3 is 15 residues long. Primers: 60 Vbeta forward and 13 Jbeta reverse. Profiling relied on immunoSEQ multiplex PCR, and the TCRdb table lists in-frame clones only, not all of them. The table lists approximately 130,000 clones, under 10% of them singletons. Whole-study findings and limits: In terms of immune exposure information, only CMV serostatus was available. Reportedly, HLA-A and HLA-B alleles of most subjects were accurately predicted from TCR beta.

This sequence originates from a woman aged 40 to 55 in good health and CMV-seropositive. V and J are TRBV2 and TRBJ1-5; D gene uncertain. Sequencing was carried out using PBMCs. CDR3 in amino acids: CASRSGAYSNQPQHF. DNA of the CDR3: TGTGCCAGTAGGAGTGGAGCTTATAGCAATCAGCCCCAGCATTTT. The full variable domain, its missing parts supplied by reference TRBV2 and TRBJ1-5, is EPEVTQTPSHQVTQMGQEVILRCVPISNHLYFYWYRQILGQKVEFLVSFYNNEISEKSEIFDDQFSVERPDGSNFTLKIRSTKLEDSAMYFCASRSGAYSNQPQHFGDGTRLSIL.